This T cell receptor beta chain was captured by sequencing in a study of T cell repertoires in cytomegalovirus infection. This clonotype has more than one count but fewer than ten. The antigen is unknown. One entry per CDR3 protein, called by TCRdb with MiXCR from the reads. The table includes 110,000 to 150,000 distinct CDR3 sequences, roughly 32% detected once. The germline CDR1 and CDR2 sequences are SGHVS and FQNEAQ. V was pared by 7 bases and J by 5 bases, with 11 bases between. There are 12 residues in the CDR3. The rearrangement uses TRBV7-8 and TRBJ2-5, with D hard to call. The receptor's source is a human donor in good health (CMV status not recorded). Some clones in this sample may be carry-over from other donors' samples. This sample comprised CD8+ T cells from cultured PBMCs, obtained from culture after CMV antigen stimulation. As DNA, the CDR3 is TGTGCCAGCACCACAGAGGTTGAGACCCAGTACTTC. Encoded protein: CASTTEVETQYF.